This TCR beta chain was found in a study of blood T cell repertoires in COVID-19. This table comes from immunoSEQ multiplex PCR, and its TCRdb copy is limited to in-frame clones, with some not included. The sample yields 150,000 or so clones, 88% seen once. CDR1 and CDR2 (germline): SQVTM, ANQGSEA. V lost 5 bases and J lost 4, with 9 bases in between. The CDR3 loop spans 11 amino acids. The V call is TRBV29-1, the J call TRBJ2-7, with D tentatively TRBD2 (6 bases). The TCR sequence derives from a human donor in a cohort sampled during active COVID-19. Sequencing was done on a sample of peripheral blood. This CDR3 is CSVTGGYEQYF. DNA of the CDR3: TGCAGCGTTACCGGGGGATACGAGCAGTACTTC.